This T cell receptor (beta chain) was profiled in a study of blood T cell repertoires in COVID-19. The J segment lost 7 bases and the V segment lost 6 bases, leaving 8 bases of the junction unmatched. Germline V gene lookup returns CDR1 KGHSH and CDR2 LQKENI. This CDR3 is 14 amino acids long. Sequencing used immunoSEQ multiplex PCR; TCRdb keeps in-frame clones, though not all of them. The sample consists of approximately 250,000 clones, around 84% of them appearing once. This receptor was taken from a woman aged 40 to 50 who had recovered from COVID-19. V is TRBV18 and J is TRBJ2-4, with 8 bases lining up with TRBD1. Sequencing was carried out using peripheral blood. The CDR3 protein is CASSQRQGKNIQYF. DNA of the CDR3: TGTGCCAGCTCTCAAAGACAGGGGAAGAACATTCAGTACTTC.